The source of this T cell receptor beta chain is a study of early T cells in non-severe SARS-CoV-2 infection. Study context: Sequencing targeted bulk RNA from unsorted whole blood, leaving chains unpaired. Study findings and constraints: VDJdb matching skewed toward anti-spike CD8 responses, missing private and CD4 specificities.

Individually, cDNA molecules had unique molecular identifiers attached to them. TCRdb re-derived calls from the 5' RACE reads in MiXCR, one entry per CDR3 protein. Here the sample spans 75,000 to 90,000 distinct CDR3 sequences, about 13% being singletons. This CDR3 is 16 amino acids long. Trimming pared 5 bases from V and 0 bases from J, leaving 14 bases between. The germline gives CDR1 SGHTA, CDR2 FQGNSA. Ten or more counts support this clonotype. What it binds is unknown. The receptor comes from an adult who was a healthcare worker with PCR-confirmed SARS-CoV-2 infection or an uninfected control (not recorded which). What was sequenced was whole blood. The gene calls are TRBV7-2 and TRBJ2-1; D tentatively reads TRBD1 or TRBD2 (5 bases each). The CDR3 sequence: CASSLSGTSSYNEQFF. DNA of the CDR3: TGTGCCAGCAGCCTATCAGGGACCTCCTCCTACAATGAGCAGTTCTTC.